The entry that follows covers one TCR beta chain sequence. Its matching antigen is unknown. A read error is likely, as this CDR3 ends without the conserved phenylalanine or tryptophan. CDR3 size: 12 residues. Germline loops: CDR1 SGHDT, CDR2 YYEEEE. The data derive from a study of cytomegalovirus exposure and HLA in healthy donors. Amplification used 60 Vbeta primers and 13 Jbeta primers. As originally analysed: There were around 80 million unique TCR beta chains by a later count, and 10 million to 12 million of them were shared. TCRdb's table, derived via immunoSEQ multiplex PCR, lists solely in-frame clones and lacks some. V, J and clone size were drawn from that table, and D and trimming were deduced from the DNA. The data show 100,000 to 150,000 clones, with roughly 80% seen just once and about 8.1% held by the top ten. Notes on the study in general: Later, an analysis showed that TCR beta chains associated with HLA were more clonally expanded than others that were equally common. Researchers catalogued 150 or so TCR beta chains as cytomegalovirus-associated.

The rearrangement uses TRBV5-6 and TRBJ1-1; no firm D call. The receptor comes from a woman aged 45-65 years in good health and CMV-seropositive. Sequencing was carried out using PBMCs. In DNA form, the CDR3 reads TGTACCAGCAGCTCGCGGAACACTGAAGCTTTCCTT. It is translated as CTSSSRNTEAFL.